These T cell receptor beta chains were read from a single sample in a study of blood T cell repertoires in COVID-19. TCRdb keeps only in-frame clones here, not all; method: immunoSEQ multiplex PCR. The sample consists of approximately 130,000 clones, around 78% of them appearing once. Sequences were obtained from peripheral blood. These receptors all stem from a human donor in a cohort sampled during active COVID-19. CDR3s include the opening cysteine and the closing phenylalanine or tryptophan. D genes are given only for firm matches. Only some rows state a clone size, as once, few, many or a class for expanded clones.

d_gene: -
v_gene: TRBV7-3
j_gene: TRBJ2-5
abundance: -
CDR3aa: CASSLNAGSSETQYF
CDR3nt: TGTGCCAGCAGCTTAAACGCAGGGTCGTCGGAGACCCAGTACTTC

d_gene: TRBD2
v_gene: TRBV4-1
j_gene: TRBJ2-3
abundance: -
CDR3aa: CASSQVVGLAALVSTQYF
CDR3nt: TGCGCCAGCAGCCAAGTGGTTGGCCTAGCGGCTCTCGTGAGTACGCAGTATTTT

d_gene: -
v_gene: TRBV14
j_gene: TRBJ2-5
abundance: -
CDR3aa: CASSQEARRSQETQYF
CDR3nt: TGTGCCAGCAGCCAGGAGGCTAGGAGATCTCAAGAGACCCAGTACTTC

d_gene: -
v_gene: TRBV4-2
j_gene: TRBJ1-4
abundance: -
CDR3aa: CASSPFAWGVDEKLFF
CDR3nt: TGTGCCAGCAGCCCCTTCGCCTGGGGAGTGGATGAAAAACTGTTTTTT

d_gene: -
v_gene: TRBV6-6
j_gene: TRBJ2-2
abundance: -
CDR3aa: CASSLTEWELFF
CDR3nt: TGTGCCAGCAGCCTAACTGAGTGGGAGCTGTTTTTT

d_gene: TRBD1
v_gene: TRBV19
j_gene: TRBJ2-3
abundance: -
CDR3aa: CASSRDRGGTDTQYF
CDR3nt: TGTGCCAGTAGTCGGGACAGGGGGGGCACAGATACGCAGTATTTT

d_gene: -
v_gene: TRBV7-8
j_gene: TRBJ2-7
abundance: once
CDR3aa: CASSLAGIGGREQYF
CDR3nt: TGTGCCAGCAGCTTAGCGGGGATTGGGGGGAGGGAGCAGTACTTC

d_gene: -
v_gene: TRBV7-8
j_gene: TRBJ1-5
abundance: -
CDR3aa: CASSLGRASQPQHF
CDR3nt: TGTGCCAGCAGCTTAGGCAGGGCCTCTCAGCCCCAGCATTTT

d_gene: -
v_gene: TRBV7-9
j_gene: TRBJ1-2
abundance: once
CDR3aa: CASSVGTMRDGYTF
CDR3nt: TGTGCCAGCAGCGTAGGAACTATGAGGGATGGCTACACCTTC

d_gene: -
v_gene: TRBV29-1
j_gene: TRBJ2-5
abundance: -
CDR3aa: CSVEGRGRETQYF
CDR3nt: TGCAGCGTTGAAGGGAGGGGGCGGGAGACCCAGTACTTC

d_gene: -
v_gene: TRBV5-1
j_gene: TRBJ1-6
abundance: few
CDR3aa: CASSLAGGYNSPLHF
CDR3nt: TGCGCCAGCAGCTTGGCCGGAGGGTATAATTCACCCCTCCACTTT

d_gene: -
v_gene: TRBV5-5
j_gene: TRBJ2-2
abundance: once
CDR3aa: CASSLQEQGPTGELFF
CDR3nt: TGTGCCAGCAGCCTGCAGGAACAGGGCCCGACCGGGGAGCTGTTTTTT

d_gene: -
v_gene: TRBV11-2
j_gene: TRBJ1-6
abundance: -
CDR3aa: CASSLVDTSSSYNSPLHF
CDR3nt: TGTGCCAGCAGCTTAGTGGACACTTCGAGCTCCTATAATTCACCCCTCCACTTT

d_gene: -
v_gene: TRBV5-6
j_gene: TRBJ1-1
abundance: -
CDR3aa: CASSLEEGGRLTEAFF
CDR3nt: TGTGCCAGCAGCTTGGAGGAAGGCGGCCGACTCACTGAAGCTTTCTTT

d_gene: TRBD1
v_gene: TRBV29-1
j_gene: TRBJ2-7
abundance: -
CDR3aa: CSAWTGGSYEQYF
CDR3nt: TGCAGCGCATGGACAGGTGGCTCCTACGAGCAGTACTTC

d_gene: TRBD1
v_gene: TRBV6-5
j_gene: TRBJ1-2
abundance: -
CDR3aa: CASSYWESGGNGYTF
CDR3nt: TGTGCCAGCAGTTACTGGGAGTCAGGGGGTAATGGCTACACCTTC

d_gene: -
v_gene: TRBV7-8
j_gene: TRBJ1-3
abundance: -
CDR3aa: CASSPNSPVLSGNTIYF
CDR3nt: TGTGCCAGCAGCCCCAATAGTCCCGTACTCTCTGGAAACACCATATATTTT

d_gene: -
v_gene: TRBV28
j_gene: TRBJ1-2
abundance: -
CDR3aa: CASSLVDNPSPHTF
CDR3nt: TGTGCCAGCAGTTTGGTGGACAACCCCTCCCCTCACACCTTC

d_gene: TRBD1
v_gene: TRBV18
j_gene: TRBJ1-4
abundance: -
CDR3aa: CASSTGAGGEKLFF
CDR3nt: TGTGCCAGCTCAACAGGGGCAGGAGGTGAAAAACTGTTTTTT

d_gene: -
v_gene: TRBV11-1
j_gene: TRBJ2-1
abundance: -
CDR3aa: CASSLALTRGGVQGNEQFF
CDR3nt: TGTGCCAGCAGCTTAGCACTGACTAGGGGGGGAGTGCAGGGGAATGAGCAGTTCTTC

d_gene: TRBD2
v_gene: TRBV3-1/TRBV3-2
j_gene: TRBJ2-1
abundance: -
CDR3aa: CASSQTSGGWNEQFF
CDR3nt: TGTGCCAGCAGCCAGACTAGCGGGGGGTGGAATGAGCAGTTCTTC

d_gene: -
v_gene: TRBV27
j_gene: TRBJ2-1
abundance: -
CDR3aa: CASSPRGPIDNEQFF
CDR3nt: TGTGCCAGCAGCCCGCGGGGGCCTATAGACAATGAGCAGTTCTTC

d_gene: -
v_gene: TRBV7-6
j_gene: TRBJ1-3
abundance: -
CDR3aa: CASSRGASGNTIYF
CDR3nt: TGTGCCAGCAGCCGGGGTGCCTCTGGAAACACCATATATTTT

d_gene: -
v_gene: TRBV6-5
j_gene: TRBJ1-3
abundance: -
CDR3aa: CASSNSRTAALHTIYF
CDR3nt: TGTGCCAGCAGTAACTCCCGGACTGCCGCGCTGCACACCATATATTTT

d_gene: -
v_gene: TRBV19
j_gene: TRBJ1-2
abundance: -
CDR3aa: CASSTDSVVGGYTF
CDR3nt: TGTGCCAGTAGTACCGACAGCGTCGTCGGTGGCTACACCTTC

d_gene: TRBD2
v_gene: TRBV6-1
j_gene: TRBJ2-3
abundance: -
CDR3aa: CASSETSGGADTQYF
CDR3nt: TGTGCCAGCAGTGAAACTAGCGGGGGGGCAGATACGCAGTATTTT

d_gene: TRBD2
v_gene: TRBV18
j_gene: TRBJ2-7
abundance: -
CDR3aa: CASSPATSGGAGEQYF
CDR3nt: TGTGCCAGCTCACCGGCGACTAGCGGGGGGGCTGGGGAGCAGTACTTC

d_gene: -
v_gene: TRBV5-4
j_gene: TRBJ2-2
abundance: -
CDR3aa: CASSSAGTSHTGELFF
CDR3nt: TGTGCCAGCAGCTCAGCCGGGACTTCCCACACCGGGGAGCTGTTTTTT

d_gene: TRBD1
v_gene: TRBV30
j_gene: TRBJ1-2
abundance: -
CDR3aa: CAWSVRAGTVFNYGYTF
CDR3nt: TGTGCCTGGAGTGTACGGGCCGGGACAGTATTTAACTATGGCTACACCTTC

d_gene: -
v_gene: TRBV20-1
j_gene: TRBJ2-7
abundance: few
CDR3aa: CSASGDYEQYF
CDR3nt: TGCAGTGCTAGCGGGGACTACGAGCAGTACTTC

d_gene: TRBD1
v_gene: TRBV28
j_gene: TRBJ1-1
abundance: once
CDR3aa: CASTTGVFVFF
CDR3nt: TGTGCCAGCACCACAGGGGTTTTCGTTTTCTTT

d_gene: -
v_gene: TRBV7-8
j_gene: TRBJ1-5
abundance: -
CDR3aa: CASSPHGGASQPQHF
CDR3nt: TGTGCCAGCAGCCCCCATGGAGGGGCCAGTCAGCCCCAGCATTTT

d_gene: TRBD1
v_gene: TRBV18
j_gene: TRBJ2-3
abundance: once
CDR3aa: CASSGQGGRGTDTQYF
CDR3nt: TGTGCCAGCTCTGGACAGGGGGGAAGAGGCACAGATACGCAGTATTTT

d_gene: -
v_gene: TRBV28
j_gene: TRBJ1-1
abundance: -
CDR3aa: CASSLSNFHTEAFF
CDR3nt: TGTGCCAGCAGTTTATCAAACTTTCACACTGAAGCTTTCTTT

d_gene: -
v_gene: TRBV23-1
j_gene: TRBJ2-4
abundance: -
CDR3aa: CASSQCLDRFLAKNIQYF
CDR3nt: TGCGCCAGCAGTCAATGCCTAGACAGGTTCCTAGCCAAAAACATTCAGTACTTC

d_gene: -
v_gene: TRBV3-1/TRBV3-2
j_gene: TRBJ1-6
abundance: -
CDR3aa: CASSQLNSPLHF
CDR3nt: TGTGCCAGCAGCCAACTCAATTCACCCCTCCACTTT

d_gene: -
v_gene: TRBV10-3
j_gene: TRBJ2-1
abundance: -
CDR3aa: CAISGILNEQFF
CDR3nt: TGTGCCATCAGTGGTATCCTCAATGAGCAGTTCTTC

d_gene: -
v_gene: TRBV5-6
j_gene: TRBJ2-7
abundance: -
CDR3aa: CASSFLRRPYVFEQYF
CDR3nt: TGTGCCAGCAGCTTTTTGCGGAGACCCTACGTATTTGAGCAGTACTTC

d_gene: -
v_gene: TRBV14
j_gene: TRBJ1-1
abundance: -
CDR3aa: CASSHGHKAFF
CDR3nt: TGTGCCAGCAGCCACGGACATAAGGCTTTCTTT

d_gene: TRBD1
v_gene: TRBV28
j_gene: TRBJ1-2
abundance: -
CDR3aa: CASTAGRQGPFYGYTF
CDR3nt: TGTGCCAGCACCGCAGGGCGACAGGGCCCCTTCTATGGCTACACCTTC

d_gene: TRBD1
v_gene: TRBV7-9
j_gene: TRBJ1-2
abundance: -
CDR3aa: CASNTDDRGGYGYTF
CDR3nt: TGTGCCAGCAACACAGACGACAGGGGAGGGTATGGCTACACCTTC

d_gene: -
v_gene: TRBV6-2/TRBV6-3
j_gene: TRBJ1-1
abundance: -
CDR3aa: CASSSTSTGRTEAFF
CDR3nt: TGTGCCAGCAGTTCCACATCGACGGGGAGGACTGAAGCTTTCTTT

d_gene: -
v_gene: TRBV24-1
j_gene: TRBJ1-6
abundance: -
CDR3aa: CATSDGTGPRDSPLHF
CDR3nt: TGTGCCACCAGTGATGGAACAGGCCCAAGGGATTCACCCCTCCACTTT

d_gene: -
v_gene: TRBV7-8
j_gene: TRBJ1-5
abundance: -
CDR3aa: CASSLGSGDNQPQHF
CDR3nt: TGTGCCAGCAGCTTAGGTTCCGGGGACAATCAGCCCCAGCATTTT

d_gene: -
v_gene: TRBV27
j_gene: TRBJ2-7
abundance: -
CDR3aa: CASSLFPLGGYEQYF
CDR3nt: TGTGCCAGCAGTTTATTTCCCCTAGGGGGCTACGAGCAGTACTTC

d_gene: TRBD2
v_gene: TRBV5-1
j_gene: TRBJ2-2
abundance: once
CDR3aa: CASSLASGARVTGELFF
CDR3nt: TGCGCCAGCAGCTTGGCTAGCGGGGCCCGGGTCACCGGGGAGCTGTTTTTT

d_gene: -
v_gene: TRBV5-1
j_gene: TRBJ2-7
abundance: -
CDR3aa: CASSLGATGPFDYEQYF
CDR3nt: TGCGCCAGCAGCTTGGGCGCGACAGGCCCATTCGACTACGAGCAGTACTTC

d_gene: -
v_gene: TRBV2
j_gene: TRBJ1-4
abundance: -
CDR3aa: CASTNREKLFF
CDR3nt: TGTGCCAGCACGAACAGGGAAAAACTGTTTTTT

d_gene: -
v_gene: TRBV28
j_gene: TRBJ1-1
abundance: -
CDR3aa: CAIQGRRDTEAFF
CDR3nt: TGTGCCATACAAGGGAGAAGGGACACTGAAGCTTTCTTT

d_gene: TRBD1
v_gene: TRBV30
j_gene: TRBJ2-2
abundance: -
CDR3aa: CAWRGTGYTGELFF
CDR3nt: TGTGCCTGGAGGGGGACAGGGTACACCGGGGAGCTGTTTTTT

d_gene: TRBD1
v_gene: TRBV7-8
j_gene: TRBJ1-2
abundance: -
CDR3aa: CASSLQGANYGYTF
CDR3nt: TGTGCCAGCAGCTTACAGGGGGCTAACTATGGCTACACCTTC

d_gene: -
v_gene: TRBV6-5
j_gene: TRBJ1-2
abundance: -
CDR3aa: CASSPGQFYGYTF
CDR3nt: TGTGCCAGCAGCCCCGGACAGTTCTATGGCTACACCTTC

d_gene: -
v_gene: TRBV18
j_gene: TRBJ1-1
abundance: once
CDR3aa: CASSPSSEAFF
CDR3nt: TGTGCCAGCTCACCGAGCTCTGAAGCTTTCTTT